A selection of T cell receptor beta chains follows, all from one sample in a study of shared clonotypes between healthy human individuals. Here immunoSEQ multiplex PCR was the method, and the copy in TCRdb shows in-frame clones only, minus some. This table holds roughly 2,000,000 clones, around 96% found once. The material sequenced was naive CD8+ T cells sorted from blood. The source of these receptors is a man aged 18 to 30 in good health. Each CDR3 is given with its conserved first and last residue. The D gene is left open where the match is weak. Rows may omit the clone size; those that give it use once, few, many or a size class.

d_call: TRBD2
v_call: TRBV4-1
clone_size: .
j_call: TRBJ2-7
cdr3_aa: CASSRLYGTSGSYEQYF
cdr3_nt: TGCGCCAGCAGCCGCCTATACGGGACTAGCGGCTCCTACGAGCAGTACTTC

d_call: TRBD2
v_call: TRBV2
clone_size: .
j_call: TRBJ2-1
cdr3_aa: CASSGTSDNEQFF
cdr3_nt: TGTGCCAGCAGTGGGACTAGCGACAATGAGCAGTTCTTC

d_call: .
v_call: TRBV25-1
clone_size: .
j_call: TRBJ2-7
cdr3_aa: CASSPGEIEQYF
cdr3_nt: TGTGCCAGCAGCCCCGGGGAAATCGAGCAGTACTTC

d_call: .
v_call: TRBV19
clone_size: .
j_call: TRBJ2-7
cdr3_aa: CASSEGYEQYF
cdr3_nt: TGTGCCAGTAGCGAGGGGTACGAGCAGTACTTC

d_call: TRBD1
v_call: TRBV7-9
clone_size: .
j_call: TRBJ1-2
cdr3_aa: CASSATGTGYGYTF
cdr3_nt: TGTGCCAGCAGCGCAACCGGGACAGGATATGGCTACACCTTC

d_call: .
v_call: TRBV29-1
clone_size: .
j_call: TRBJ2-7
cdr3_aa: CSVVFDGNYEQYF
cdr3_nt: TGCAGCGTTGTTTTTGACGGAAACTACGAGCAGTACTTC

d_call: TRBD2
v_call: TRBV5-1
clone_size: once
j_call: TRBJ2-7
cdr3_aa: CASSPLGLAGGTYEQYF
cdr3_nt: TGCGCCAGCAGCCCCTTGGGGCTAGCGGGAGGAACTTACGAGCAGTACTTC

d_call: .
v_call: TRBV6-6
clone_size: .
j_call: TRBJ2-3
cdr3_aa: CASSYGGGTDTQYF
cdr3_nt: TGTGCCAGCAGTTACGGTGGGGGCACAGATACGCAGTATTTT

d_call: TRBD2
v_call: TRBV6-1
clone_size: .
j_call: TRBJ2-3
cdr3_aa: CASSALTSGNTDTQYF
cdr3_nt: TGTGCCAGCAGTGCCCTGACTAGCGGGAACACAGATACGCAGTATTTT

d_call: TRBD1
v_call: TRBV4-1
clone_size: .
j_call: TRBJ2-1
cdr3_aa: CASSHTTGQENNEQFF
cdr3_nt: TGCGCCAGCAGCCATACTACGGGACAGGAAAACAATGAGCAGTTCTTC

d_call: TRBD2
v_call: TRBV9
clone_size: .
j_call: TRBJ2-1
cdr3_aa: CASSVVSGRRDEQFF
cdr3_nt: TGTGCCAGCAGCGTAGTTAGCGGGAGAAGGGATGAGCAGTTCTTC

d_call: .
v_call: TRBV14
clone_size: .
j_call: TRBJ2-7
cdr3_aa: CASSQENREYEQYF
cdr3_nt: TGTGCCAGCAGCCAAGAAAACAGGGAATACGAGCAGTACTTC

d_call: .
v_call: TRBV27
clone_size: .
j_call: TRBJ1-2
cdr3_aa: CASSSAGNLRGYTF
cdr3_nt: TGTGCCAGCAGTTCCGCCGGGAACTTGAGGGGCTACACCTTC

d_call: .
v_call: TRBV19
clone_size: .
j_call: TRBJ1-1
cdr3_aa: CASSIAGYTEAFF
cdr3_nt: TGTGCCAGTAGTATAGCCGGATACACTGAAGCTTTCTTT

d_call: TRBD1
v_call: TRBV6-5
clone_size: .
j_call: TRBJ1-6
cdr3_aa: CASSHRDSYNSPLHF
cdr3_nt: TGTGCCAGCAGTCACCGGGACAGCTATAATTCACCCCTCCACTTT

d_call: TRBD2
v_call: TRBV7-2
clone_size: .
j_call: TRBJ2-7
cdr3_aa: CASSFSSGGYEQYF
cdr3_nt: TGTGCCAGCAGCTTTTCGTCGGGGGGCTACGAGCAGTACTTC

d_call: TRBD1
v_call: TRBV5-6
clone_size: once
j_call: TRBJ2-5
cdr3_aa: CASSETPGQGKWSETQYF
cdr3_nt: TGTGCCAGCAGCGAAACCCCGGGACAGGGAAAATGGTCAGAGACCCAGTACTTC

d_call: .
v_call: TRBV4-1
clone_size: .
j_call: TRBJ2-1
cdr3_aa: CASSPKSGTGVLYNEQFF
cdr3_nt: TGCGCCAGCAGCCCCAAGTCGGGGACGGGAGTTCTCTACAATGAGCAGTTCTTC

d_call: TRBD2
v_call: TRBV7-2
clone_size: .
j_call: TRBJ2-5
cdr3_aa: CASSLAASGRALTETQYF
cdr3_nt: TGTGCCAGCAGCTTAGCAGCGAGCGGGAGGGCCCTGACGGAGACCCAGTACTTC

d_call: TRBD1
v_call: TRBV13
clone_size: .
j_call: TRBJ1-3
cdr3_aa: CASSFGTVSGNTIYF
cdr3_nt: TGTGCCAGCAGCTTTGGGACAGTCTCTGGAAACACCATATATTTT

d_call: .
v_call: TRBV27
clone_size: .
j_call: TRBJ1-2
cdr3_aa: CASSLSGGFHGYTF
cdr3_nt: TGTGCCAGCAGTTTATCTGGTGGGTTCCATGGCTACACCTTC

d_call: TRBD1
v_call: TRBV7-8
clone_size: .
j_call: TRBJ1-1
cdr3_aa: CASSLVGQVMYTEAFF
cdr3_nt: TGTGCCAGCAGCTTAGTGGGACAGGTCATGTACACTGAAGCTTTCTTT

d_call: TRBD2
v_call: TRBV4-1
clone_size: .
j_call: TRBJ2-3
cdr3_aa: CASSQLAGAPDTQYF
cdr3_nt: TGCGCCAGCAGCCAACTAGCGGGAGCCCCAGATACGCAGTATTTT

d_call: .
v_call: TRBV5-4
clone_size: .
j_call: TRBJ2-5
cdr3_aa: CASSLSGNQETQYF
cdr3_nt: TGTGCCAGCAGCTTATCAGGAAACCAAGAGACCCAGTACTTC

d_call: .
v_call: TRBV7-9
clone_size: .
j_call: TRBJ1-1
cdr3_aa: CASSLGGEAFF
cdr3_nt: TGTGCCAGCAGCTTAGGAGGGGAAGCTTTCTTT

d_call: TRBD1
v_call: TRBV27
clone_size: .
j_call: TRBJ2-2
cdr3_aa: CASSQTGMGTGGGELFF
cdr3_nt: TGTGCCAGCAGCCAAACGGGAATGGGGACAGGCGGCGGGGAGCTGTTTTTT

d_call: TRBD2
v_call: TRBV29-1
clone_size: .
j_call: TRBJ2-1
cdr3_aa: CSVTQIGTSSYNEQFF
cdr3_nt: TGCAGCGTTACCCAAATAGGGACTAGCTCCTACAATGAGCAGTTCTTC

d_call: .
v_call: TRBV5-4
clone_size: .
j_call: TRBJ1-3
cdr3_aa: CASSFAPGSGNTIYF
cdr3_nt: TGTGCCAGCAGCTTTGCCCCCGGCTCTGGAAACACCATATATTTT

d_call: .
v_call: TRBV4-1
clone_size: .
j_call: TRBJ2-7
cdr3_aa: CASSPFPGTYEQYF
cdr3_nt: TGCGCCAGCAGCCCCTTCCCGGGTACCTACGAGCAGTACTTC

d_call: TRBD2
v_call: TRBV7-6
clone_size: .
j_call: TRBJ2-3
cdr3_aa: CASSIGLAGTDTQYF
cdr3_nt: TGTGCCAGCAGCATCGGACTAGCGGGAACAGATACGCAGTATTTT

d_call: .
v_call: TRBV30
clone_size: .
j_call: TRBJ1-2
cdr3_aa: CAWSVQHNYGYTF
cdr3_nt: TGTGCCTGGAGTGTACAACACAACTATGGCTACACCTTC

d_call: TRBD1
v_call: TRBV14
clone_size: .
j_call: TRBJ2-7
cdr3_aa: CASSQAGWTGQYF
cdr3_nt: TGTGCCAGCAGCCAAGCGGGATGGACAGGGCAGTACTTC

d_call: .
v_call: TRBV7-9
clone_size: .
j_call: TRBJ2-5
cdr3_aa: CASSPGTKDRETQYF
cdr3_nt: TGTGCCAGCAGCCCCGGGACAAAAGACCGAGAGACCCAGTACTTC

d_call: TRBD1
v_call: TRBV30
clone_size: .
j_call: TRBJ2-3
cdr3_aa: CAWSADRAGRTDTQYF
cdr3_nt: TGTGCCTGGAGCGCTGACAGGGCAGGTCGCACAGATACGCAGTATTTT

d_call: .
v_call: TRBV14
clone_size: .
j_call: TRBJ1-2
cdr3_aa: CASSQATGPPPNYGYTF
cdr3_nt: TGTGCCAGCAGCCAAGCGACAGGACCACCTCCTAACTATGGCTACACCTTC

d_call: .
v_call: TRBV4-3
clone_size: .
j_call: TRBJ1-1
cdr3_aa: CASSQLTWYTEAFF
cdr3_nt: TGCGCCAGCAGCCAGTTAACTTGGTACACTGAAGCTTTCTTT

d_call: .
v_call: TRBV19
clone_size: .
j_call: TRBJ1-5
cdr3_aa: CASSILQGPNQPQHF
cdr3_nt: TGTGCCAGTAGTATCCTACAGGGTCCCAATCAGCCCCAGCATTTT

d_call: .
v_call: TRBV7-2
clone_size: .
j_call: TRBJ2-1
cdr3_aa: CASSPGVRGVLYNEQFF
cdr3_nt: TGTGCCAGCAGCCCCGGGGTCAGGGGCGTCCTCTACAATGAGCAGTTCTTC

d_call: TRBD2
v_call: TRBV19
clone_size: once
j_call: TRBJ2-1
cdr3_aa: CASSIDGAGEYNEQFF
cdr3_nt: TGTGCCAGTAGTATAGATGGGGCGGGAGAATACAATGAGCAGTTCTTC

d_call: TRBD1
v_call: TRBV6-1
clone_size: .
j_call: TRBJ2-7
cdr3_aa: CATTGQGIYEQYF
cdr3_nt: TGTGCCACTACGGGACAGGGGATCTACGAGCAGTACTTC

d_call: TRBD2
v_call: TRBV2
clone_size: .
j_call: TRBJ2-1
cdr3_aa: CASRRGGSYNEQFF
cdr3_nt: TGTGCCAGTAGGCGGGGGGGCTCCTACAATGAGCAGTTCTTC

d_call: TRBD1
v_call: TRBV29-1
clone_size: .
j_call: TRBJ1-1
cdr3_aa: CSVEETGANTEAFF
cdr3_nt: TGCAGCGTTGAGGAAACAGGGGCGAACACTGAAGCTTTCTTT

d_call: TRBD1
v_call: TRBV5-1
clone_size: .
j_call: TRBJ2-5
cdr3_aa: CASSRDRRQETQYF
cdr3_nt: TGCGCCAGCAGCCGGGACAGAAGACAAGAGACCCAGTACTTC

d_call: TRBD1
v_call: TRBV19
clone_size: once
j_call: TRBJ2-7
cdr3_aa: CASSIVFLETGTVEQYF
cdr3_nt: TGTGCCAGTAGTATAGTGTTTCTGGAGACAGGGACGGTCGAGCAGTACTTC

d_call: .
v_call: TRBV5-4
clone_size: .
j_call: TRBJ2-3
cdr3_aa: CASSPPSTDTQYF
cdr3_nt: TGTGCCAGCAGCCCCCCTAGCACAGATACGCAGTATTTT

d_call: .
v_call: TRBV27
clone_size: .
j_call: TRBJ1-5
cdr3_aa: CASSFVGGNQPQHF
cdr3_nt: TGTGCCAGCAGTTTCGTGGGAGGCAATCAGCCCCAGCATTTT

d_call: TRBD1
v_call: TRBV11-2
clone_size: .
j_call: TRBJ2-7
cdr3_aa: CASSLGPGTGNYEQYF
cdr3_nt: TGTGCCAGCAGCTTAGGGCCCGGGACAGGCAACTACGAGCAGTACTTC

d_call: .
v_call: TRBV11-2
clone_size: .
j_call: TRBJ2-2
cdr3_aa: CASSLVGGPGELFF
cdr3_nt: TGTGCCAGCAGCTTAGTAGGGGGGCCCGGGGAGCTGTTTTTT

d_call: TRBD1
v_call: TRBV19
clone_size: .
j_call: TRBJ2-7
cdr3_aa: CASSISGTGPYEQYF
cdr3_nt: TGTGCCAGTAGTATATCCGGGACAGGGCCCTACGAGCAGTACTTC

d_call: TRBD2
v_call: TRBV5-4
clone_size: .
j_call: TRBJ2-2
cdr3_aa: CASSDAGEGGTGELFF
cdr3_nt: TGTGCCAGCAGCGACGCGGGGGAGGGAGGCACCGGGGAGCTGTTTTTT

d_call: .
v_call: TRBV15
clone_size: .
j_call: TRBJ2-5
cdr3_aa: CATAMGTVQETQYF
cdr3_nt: TGTGCCACGGCGATGGGGACCGTCCAAGAGACCCAGTACTTC

d_call: .
v_call: TRBV6-1
clone_size: .
j_call: TRBJ2-3
cdr3_aa: CASSERQGGDTQYF
cdr3_nt: TGTGCCAGCAGTGAGCGGCAGGGTGGAGATACGCAGTATTTT

d_call: .
v_call: TRBV28
clone_size: once
j_call: TRBJ2-7
cdr3_aa: CASSRIPGASTPFYEQYF
cdr3_nt: TGTGCCAGCAGTCGGATCCCAGGGGCCTCCACTCCTTTCTACGAGCAGTACTTC

d_call: TRBD1
v_call: TRBV7-9
clone_size: few
j_call: TRBJ1-2
cdr3_aa: CASSFGTGRDYGYTF
cdr3_nt: TGTGCCAGCAGCTTTGGGACAGGGAGGGACTATGGCTACACCTTC